The sequence of this T cell receptor (beta chain) was determined in a study of blood T cells in healthy people across ages. General study results and limits: When set beside aged donors, long-lived donors presented more naive CD4+ cells and higher diversity.

This clonotype occurred a few times. The antigen remains undetermined. Using a J-beta primer mix together with a sample-barcoded 5' primer, a second PCR was run for about 6 to 11 cycles. TCRdb passed the 5' RACE reads through MiXCR, listing each CDR3 protein once. The repertoire holds around 1,500,000 distinct CDR3 sequences, with 25% to 30% as singletons. This CDR3 is built from 16 residues. CDR1 is MNHEY and CDR2 is SVGAGI in the germline V gene. Trimming cost V 0 bases and J 2 bases, with 14 bases left between them. Sequencing was carried out using blood. This chain uses TRBV6-5 with TRBJ2-7; D gene uncertain. The sequence came from a woman in her 30s in good health. The chain's CDR3 is CASSYSSRVSPYEQYF. For the CDR3, the DNA is TGTGCCAGCAGTTACTCGTCCCGGGTTAGCCCCTACGAGCAGTACTTC.